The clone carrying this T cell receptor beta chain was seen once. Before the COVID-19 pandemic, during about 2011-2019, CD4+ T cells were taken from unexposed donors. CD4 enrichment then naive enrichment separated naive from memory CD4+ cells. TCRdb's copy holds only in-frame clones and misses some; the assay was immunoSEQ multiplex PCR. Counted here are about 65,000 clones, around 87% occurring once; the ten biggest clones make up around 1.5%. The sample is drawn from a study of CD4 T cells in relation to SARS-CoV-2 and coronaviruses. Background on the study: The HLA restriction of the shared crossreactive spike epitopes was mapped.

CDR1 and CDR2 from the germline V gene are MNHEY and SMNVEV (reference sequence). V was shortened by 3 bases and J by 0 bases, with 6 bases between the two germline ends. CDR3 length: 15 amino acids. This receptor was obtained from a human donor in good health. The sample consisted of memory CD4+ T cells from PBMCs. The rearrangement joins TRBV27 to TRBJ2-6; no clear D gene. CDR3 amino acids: CASSFWLSGANVLTF. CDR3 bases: TGTGCCAGCAGTTTTTGGCTCTCTGGGGCCAACGTCCTGACTTTC.